These 11 T cell receptor beta chains came from one sample sequenced in a study of regulatory T cells in long-lasting Graves disease. Time point defined: newly diagnosed GD, antithyroid drugs for less than 3 months. PBMCs provided the RNA from which the TCR library was made. To make TCR beta libraries, researchers used iRepertoire HTBI primers and Arm-PCR of CDR3 regions. Each CDR3 protein is one row after TCRdb ran MiXCR on the multiplex PCR reads. The table includes about 530,000 distinct CDR3 sequences, around 15% detected once. The sample was also reused in another study, on T cells in Graves' hyperthyroidism and ophthalmopathy.

Here the sequenced sample was peripheral blood mononuclear cells (PBMCs), taken at new diagnosis, from a patient treated with antithyroid drugs. The receptors were sampled from a woman aged 35-65 years with Graves disease.

This clonotype was counted many times. The gene calls are TRBV2 and TRBJ1-3, with D possibly matching TRBD1 (5 bases). V was shortened by 1 base and J by 8 bases, with 12 bases between the two germline ends. This CDR3 spans 14 amino acids. Germline V gives CDR1 SNHLY, CDR2 FYNNEI. The CDR3 nucleotides are TGTGCCAGCAGTGAAGGGGGCGTTTTTCACACCATATATTTT. Its protein is CASSEGGVFHTIYF.

This clonotype was picked up a small number of times. In DNA, the CDR3 is TGCGCCAGCAGCTTGGTAGGGGCGGAAGATACGCAGTATTTT. As protein: CASSLVGAEDTQYF. The chain combines TRBV5-1 with TRBJ2-3; possible D gene TRBD1, 5 bases. The germline V and J ends were trimmed by 0 bases and 5 bases, with 10 bases remaining between them. The CDR3 spans 14 residues. Germline assignment: CDR1 SGHRS and CDR2 YFSETQ.

Comment on this clonotype: A much larger clone lies one base from this, so it may be a read error. V usage is TRBV3-1 and J usage is TRBJ2-4; TRBD2 matches 13 bases. The germline CDR1 and CDR2 sequences are LGHDT and YNNKEL (reference sequence). This CDR3 is 15 amino acids long. The CDR3, as DNA: TGTGTCAGCAGCCCCACTACTAGCGGGGGGGCATTTCAGTACTTC. It translates to CVSSPTTSGGAFQYF.

This clonotype was found a few times. V is TRBV12-5 and J is TRBJ1-6, with D possibly being TRBD1 (5 bases). CDR1 LGHNT and CDR2 FRNRAP come from the germline V gene. This CDR3 has 14 residues. The V end was cut by 6 bases, the J end by 10 bases, with 16 bases between. The CDR3, as DNA: TGTGCTAGTGGCCATGACAGCCTTTGGTCACCCCTCCACTTT. Amino acids: CASGHDSLWSPLHF.

The V gene is TRBV7-9, the J gene TRBJ1-2; 10 bases map to TRBD1. The germline gives CDR1 SEHNR, CDR2 FQNEAQ (reference sequence). Trimming at V came to 5 bases and at J to 6 bases, leaving 15 bases not matched to a gene. The CDR3 spans 17 residues. The CDR3 reads CASSPRLTGTGDHGYTF. The CDR3 DNA reads as TGTGCCAGCAGCCCGCGATTAACCGGGACAGGGGATCATGGCTACACCTTC.

This clonotype has at least ten counts. The chain couples TRBV12-3 or TRBV12-4 to TRBJ1-1; 10 bases map to TRBD1. CDR3 length: 13 residues. The J segment lost 6 bases and the V segment lost 6 bases, leaving 4 bases of the junction unmatched. CDR3 nucleotide sequence: TGTGCCAGCAGGACAGGGGGCTTCGCTGAAGCTTTCTTT. Translated, it gives CASRTGGFAEAFF.

The chain joins TRBV5-1 to TRBJ2-6; D ambiguous. CDR1 and CDR2 from the germline V gene are SGHRS and YFSETQ. V was trimmed by 4 bases and J by 0 bases, leaving 11 bases between them. The length of the CDR3 is 16 residues. CDR3 bases: TGCGCCAGCAGCCCCGACAAGTACTCTGGGGCCAACGTCCTGACTTTC. As protein: CASSPDKYSGANVLTF.

This clonotype was observed a few times. The chain employs TRBV7-3 and TRBJ2-7; D is possibly TRBD1 (7 bases). Trimming left V 5 bases short and J 6 bases short, with 20 bases between. Per the germline V gene, CDR1 is SGHTA and CDR2 is FQGTGA. This CDR3 has 15 amino acids. CDR3 sequence reads: CASSPEGGRGVEQYF. The CDR3 DNA reads as TGTGCCAGCAGCCCTGAGGGTGGCAGGGGGGTCGAGCAGTACTTC.

This clonotype was observed a few times. The chain uses TRBV7-6 and TRBJ2-7; D gene ambiguous. This CDR3 is 15 amino acids long. V was shortened by 6 bases and J by 4 bases, with 19 bases between the two germline ends. Germline CDR1 reads SGHVS; CDR2 reads FNYEAQ. The CDR3 loop is CASSPVVGAKYEQYF. As DNA, the CDR3 is TGTGCCAGCAGTCCAGTTGTGGGTGCTAAATACGAGCAGTACTTC.

This clonotype was counted many times. V and J are TRBV12-3 or TRBV12-4 and TRBJ2-7, with D maybe TRBD2 (6 bases). The V and J ends lost 5 bases and 2 bases respectively, with 13 bases between them. The CDR3 covers 14 residues. The CDR3 region is CASSPRESPYEQYF. The CDR3 DNA follows: TGTGCCAGCAGTCCTCGGGAGTCCCCCTACGAGCAGTACTTC.

This clonotype was seen repeatedly, ten times or more. The chain joins TRBV11-2 to TRBJ2-5; tentative D call: TRBD1 (5 bases). Per germline, CDR1 SGHAT and CDR2 FQNNGV. The CDR3 length is 17 residues. V gave up 2 bases and J gave up 2 bases, with 18 bases separating them. CDR3 region: CASSLNFNPGKQETQYF. CDR3 in DNA: TGTGCCAGCAGCTTAAACTTCAACCCAGGGAAACAAGAGACCCAGTACTTC.